Ten or more counts support the clone carrying this T cell receptor (beta chain). The data belong to a study of T cells in Graves' hyperthyroidism and ophthalmopathy. Trimming removed 1 base from V and 7 bases from J, with 8 bases in between. From germline, CDR1 is SGHTA and CDR2 FQGNSA. The CDR3 consists of 12 residues. Using RNA transcripts as the source, TCR beta CDR3 regions were amplified. Initially, a first-round RT-PCR of the TCR CDR3 employed the HTBI primer set. A single record per CDR3 protein comes from TCRdb applying MiXCR to the multiplex PCR reads. The data hold about 350,000 distinct CDR3 sequences, with roughly 14% observed a single time.

The specimen was blood. The chain is built from TRBV7-2 and TRBJ2-7; no clear D gene. The receptor's source is a woman aged 25 to 39 with Graves' hyperthyroidism. This chain's CDR3 is CASSLVAREQYF. For the CDR3, the DNA is TGTGCCAGCAGCTTAGTGGCGAGGGAGCAGTACTTC.